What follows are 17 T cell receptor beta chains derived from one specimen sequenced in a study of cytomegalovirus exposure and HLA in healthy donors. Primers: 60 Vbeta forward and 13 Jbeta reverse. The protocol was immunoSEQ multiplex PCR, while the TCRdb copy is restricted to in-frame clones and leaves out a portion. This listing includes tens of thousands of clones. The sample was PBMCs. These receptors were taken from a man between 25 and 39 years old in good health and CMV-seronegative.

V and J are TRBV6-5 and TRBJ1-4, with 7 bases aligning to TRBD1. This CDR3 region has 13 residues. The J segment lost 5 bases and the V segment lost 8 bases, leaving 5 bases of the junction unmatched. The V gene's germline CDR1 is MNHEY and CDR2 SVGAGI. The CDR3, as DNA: TGTGCCAGCTCAGGGGGTCAAAATGAAAAACTGTTTTTT. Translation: CASSGGQNEKLFF.

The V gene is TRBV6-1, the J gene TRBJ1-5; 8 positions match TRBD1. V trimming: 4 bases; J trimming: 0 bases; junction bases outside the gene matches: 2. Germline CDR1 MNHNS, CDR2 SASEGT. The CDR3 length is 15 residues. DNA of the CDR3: TGTGCCAGCAGTGGGACAGGGAATAGCAATCAGCCCCAGCATTTT. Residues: CASSGTGNSNQPQHF.

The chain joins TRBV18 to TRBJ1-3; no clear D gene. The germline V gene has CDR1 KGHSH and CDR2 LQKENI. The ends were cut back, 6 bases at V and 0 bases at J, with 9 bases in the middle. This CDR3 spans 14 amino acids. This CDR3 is CASSTGSSGNTIYF. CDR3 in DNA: TGTGCCAGCTCGACCGGGTCCTCTGGAAACACCATATATTTT.

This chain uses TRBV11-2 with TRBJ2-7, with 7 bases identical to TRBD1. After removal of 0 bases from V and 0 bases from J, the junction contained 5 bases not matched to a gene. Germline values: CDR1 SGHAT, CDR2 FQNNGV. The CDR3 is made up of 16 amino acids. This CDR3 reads CASSLDRQGDSYEQYF. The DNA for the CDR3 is TGTGCCAGCAGCTTAGATCGGCAGGGGGACTCCTACGAGCAGTACTTC.

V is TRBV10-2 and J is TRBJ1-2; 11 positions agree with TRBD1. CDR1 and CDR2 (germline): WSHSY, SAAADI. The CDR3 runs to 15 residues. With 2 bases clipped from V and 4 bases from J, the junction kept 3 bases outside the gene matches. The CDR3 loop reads CASSETGQGAYGYTF. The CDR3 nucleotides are TGCGCCAGCAGTGAGACCGGACAGGGGGCCTATGGCTACACCTTC.

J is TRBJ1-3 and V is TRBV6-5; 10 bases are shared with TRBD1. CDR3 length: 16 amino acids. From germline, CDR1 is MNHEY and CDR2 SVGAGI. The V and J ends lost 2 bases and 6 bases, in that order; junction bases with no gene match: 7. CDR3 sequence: CASSYQTGGATNTIYF. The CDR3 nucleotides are TGTGCCAGCAGTTACCAGACAGGGGGCGCGACAAACACCATATATTTT.

CDR3 sequence (DNA): TGTGCCAGCAGCCCTCAGGTCAGCTTCTCTAGCACAGATACGCAGTATTTT. The encoded protein is CASSPQVSFSSTDTQYF. The rearrangement links TRBV5-5 to TRBJ2-3; D is ambiguous. The V and J ends lost 4 bases and 0 bases respectively, with 18 bases between them. CDR3 length equals 17 residues. Per the germline V gene, CDR1 is SGHKS and CDR2 is YYEKEE (reference sequence).

Here the CDR3 reads CASSLVLGATYEQYF. The CDR3, as DNA: TGCGCCAGCAGCTTGGTGTTGGGGGCCACCTACGAGCAGTACTTC. The chain employs TRBV5-1 and TRBJ2-7, with a possible D match to TRBD1 (6 bases). V was clipped by 0 bases and J by 2 bases, with 12 bases between them. Germline assignment: CDR1 SGHRS and CDR2 YFSETQ. This CDR3 is 15 amino acids long. The full variable domain, rest sourced from reference TRBV5-1 and TRBJ2-7, is KAGVTQTPRYLIKTRGQQVTLSCSPISGHRSVSWYQQTPGQGLQFLFEYFSETQRNKGNFPGRFSGRQFSNSRSEMNVSTLELGDSALYLCASSLVLGATYEQYFGPGTRLTVT.

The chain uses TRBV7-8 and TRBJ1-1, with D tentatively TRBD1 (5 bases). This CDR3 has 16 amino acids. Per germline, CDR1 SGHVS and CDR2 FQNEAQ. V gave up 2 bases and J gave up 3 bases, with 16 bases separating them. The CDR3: CASSLRGGELYTEAFF. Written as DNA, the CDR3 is TGTGCCAGCAGCTTACGGGGGGGGGAATTGTACACTGAAGCTTTCTTT.

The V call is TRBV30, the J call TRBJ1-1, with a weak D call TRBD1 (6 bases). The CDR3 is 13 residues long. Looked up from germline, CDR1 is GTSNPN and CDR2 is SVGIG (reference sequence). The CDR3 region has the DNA TGTGCAGGGATCCAGGGGTCTGGCACTGAAGCTTTCTTT. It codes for CAGIQGSGTEAFF.

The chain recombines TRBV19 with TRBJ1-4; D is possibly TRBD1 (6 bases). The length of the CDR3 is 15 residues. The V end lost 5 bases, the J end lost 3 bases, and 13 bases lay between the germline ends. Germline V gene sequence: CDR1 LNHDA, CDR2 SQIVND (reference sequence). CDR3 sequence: CASSSGESANEKLFF. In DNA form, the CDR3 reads TGTGCCAGTAGTTCAGGGGAGTCGGCTAATGAAAAACTGTTTTTT.

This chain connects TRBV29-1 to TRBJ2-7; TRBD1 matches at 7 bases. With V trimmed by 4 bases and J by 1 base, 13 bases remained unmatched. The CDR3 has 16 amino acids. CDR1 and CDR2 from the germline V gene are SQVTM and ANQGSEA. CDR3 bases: TGCAGCGTTGGTCGTACAGGGGAAAAAATATCCTACGAGCAGTACTTC. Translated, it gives CSVGRTGEKISYEQYF.

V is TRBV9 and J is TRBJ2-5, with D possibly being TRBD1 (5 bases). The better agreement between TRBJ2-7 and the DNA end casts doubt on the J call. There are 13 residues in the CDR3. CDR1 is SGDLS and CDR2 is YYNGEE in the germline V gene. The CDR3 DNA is TGTGCCAGCAGCGTAGGCCAGGACACCGAGCAGTACTTC. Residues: CASSVGQDTEQYF.

The CDR3 loop is CATKGQVDAYEQYF. Written as DNA, the CDR3 is TGTGCCACCAAAGGACAGGTGGACGCCTACGAGCAGTACTTC. The chain combines TRBV27 with TRBJ2-7; 7 nucleotides align to TRBD1. CDR1 and CDR2 (germline): MNHEY, SMNVEV (reference sequence). CDR3 size: 14 residues. V trimming: 10 bases; J trimming: 2 bases; junction bases outside the gene matches: 11.

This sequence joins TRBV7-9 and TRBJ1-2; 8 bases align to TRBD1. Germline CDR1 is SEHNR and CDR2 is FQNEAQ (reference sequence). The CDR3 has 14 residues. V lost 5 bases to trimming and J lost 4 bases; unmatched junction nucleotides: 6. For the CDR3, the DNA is TGTGCCAGCAGCCTGGACAGGGACGGCTATGGCTACACCTTC. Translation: CASSLDRDGYGYTF.

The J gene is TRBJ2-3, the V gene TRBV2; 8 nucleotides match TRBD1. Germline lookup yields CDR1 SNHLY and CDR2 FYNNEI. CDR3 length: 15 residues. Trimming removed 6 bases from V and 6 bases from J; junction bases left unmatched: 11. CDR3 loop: CASSVGQVGRDTQYF. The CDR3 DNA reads TGTGCCAGCAGCGTGGGACAGGTGGGGCGGGATACGCAGTATTTT.

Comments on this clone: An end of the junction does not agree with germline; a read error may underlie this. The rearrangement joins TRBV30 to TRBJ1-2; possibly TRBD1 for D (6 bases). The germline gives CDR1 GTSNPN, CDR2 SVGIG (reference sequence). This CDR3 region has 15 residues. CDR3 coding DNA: TGTGCCGGGAGTGTATCCCGGGTAGGGGGATATGGCTACACCTTC. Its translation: CAGSVSRVGGYGYTF.